One and the same sample provided the 4 T cell receptor beta chains below, sequenced in a study of blood T cell repertoires in COVID-19. The data were produced by immunoSEQ multiplex PCR, yet TCRdb's version contains in-frame clones alone and is incomplete. The table shows approximately 400,000 clones, with around nine tenths occurring only once. The specimen was PBMCs or T cells enriched from blood (not recorded which). The source of these receptors is a young woman who had recovered from COVID-19.

The gene calls are TRBV3-1 (or the pseudogene TRBV3-2) and TRBJ1-1; D is unclear. The CDR3 runs to 15 residues. V gave up 0 bases and J gave up 1 base, with 9 bases separating them. Germline values: CDR1 LGHDT, CDR2 YNNKEL (reference sequence). CDR3 sequence reads: CASSQEEPTNTEAFF. The CDR3 DNA reads as TGTGCCAGCAGCCAAGAGGAGCCAACGAACACTGAAGCTTTCTTT.

The chain recombines TRBV2 with TRBJ1-5; a weak D match, TRBD1 (5 bases). Trimming removed 3 bases from V and 0 bases from J, with 12 bases in between. The CDR3 contains 16 residues. Germline V lookup: CDR1 SNHLY, CDR2 FYNNEI. The CDR3: CASSEGLGYSNQPQHF. CDR3 nucleotide sequence: TGTGCCAGCAGTGAGGGGCTGGGGTATAGCAATCAGCCCCAGCATTTT.

The chain has TRBV4-2 and TRBJ2-1, with TRBD2 as a possible D gene (7 bases). Trimming removed 4 bases from V and 9 bases from J, with 16 bases in between. The germline gives CDR1 LGHNA, CDR2 YNFKEQ. The CDR3 sequence is 14 residues long. CDR3 coding DNA: TGTGCCAGCAGCCTAGGGGGGGGACGCGGTGAGCAGTTCTTC. It codes for CASSLGGGRGEQFF.

This rearrangement joins TRBV19 to TRBJ2-1, with 9 positions matching TRBD2. CDR1 LNHDA and CDR2 SQIVND come from the germline V gene (reference sequence). The CDR3 is 15 residues long. V was pared by 4 bases and J by 10 bases, with 11 bases of the junction left unmatched. The CDR3 here is CASSTAGGVLEEQFF. The DNA for the CDR3 is TGTGCCAGTAGTACCGCGGGAGGGGTTTTGGAGGAGCAGTTCTTC.